The rows below give T cell receptor beta chains drawn from one sample of a study of response to subunit inactivated influenza vaccine. TCRdb re-called the RT-PCR reads with MiXCR, one entry per CDR3 protein. Of hundreds of thousands of distinct CDR3 sequences listed, 14% are singletons. The sample in question was PBMCs from blood, obtained approximately 15 days before vaccination. The origin of the receptors is a man aged 45 to 65 who received an inactivated influenza vaccine. CDR3s include the opening cysteine and the closing phenylalanine or tryptophan. The D gene is left open where the match is weak. Only some rows state a clone size, as once, few, many or a class for expanded clones.

>-|few|TRBV27|TRBJ1-1
CASSFSPGQINTEAFF
TGTGCCAGCAGTTTTTCCCCTGGACAGATAAACACTGAAGCTTTCTTT
>-|-|TRBV18|TRBJ2-3
CASSRGGTGDDTQYF
TGTGCCAGCTCCCGAGGGGGGACTGGAGACGATACGCAGTATTTT
>-|many|TRBV25-1|TRBJ2-3
CASSGGPGRSTDTQYF
TGTGCCAGCAGTGGGGGTCCGGGAAGAAGCACAGATACGCAGTATTTT
>-|few|TRBV5-1|TRBJ2-7
CASSLALGAGEQYF
TGCGCCAGCAGCTTGGCCTTAGGTGCAGGGGAGCAGTACTTC
>TRBD2|-|TRBV28|TRBJ2-7
CASSAGGGRYEQYF
TGTGCCAGCAGCGCCGGCGGGGGTCGGTACGAGCAGTACTTC
>-|-|TRBV6-2/TRBV6-3|TRBJ2-1
CASTRQSGTSYNEQFF
TGTGCCAGCACCCGTCAGAGCGGAACCTCCTACAATGAGCAGTTCTTC
>-|-|TRBV12-3/TRBV12-4|TRBJ2-1
CASSSDRPPYNEQFF
TGTGCCAGCAGTTCCGACAGGCCCCCCTACAATGAGCAGTTCTTC
>TRBD1|few|TRBV5-1|TRBJ1-1
CASGGQGGNTEAFF
TGCGCCAGCGGAGGACAGGGAGGGAACACTGAAGCTTTCTTT
>TRBD2|-|TRBV27|TRBJ2-2
CATRGLAGGNTGELFF
TGTGCCACCCGGGGACTAGCGGGGGGTAACACCGGGGAGCTGTTTTTT
>-|-|TRBV7-2|TRBJ2-6
CASSLGSSPGANVLTF
TGTGCCAGCAGCTTAGGATCGAGCCCTGGGGCCAACGTCCTGACTTTC
>-|few|TRBV5-5|TRBJ1-4
CASSPHGGSTNEKLFF
TGTGCCAGCAGCCCCCACGGTGGATCAACTAATGAAAAACTGTTTTTT
>-|few|TRBV7-8|TRBJ2-1
CASSYRTVGIYNEQFF
TGTGCCAGCAGCTACCGGACTGTTGGGATTTACAATGAGCAGTTCTTC
>-|few|TRBV7-8|TRBJ2-5
CASSLAIGATQYF
TGTGCCAGCAGCTTAGCAATAGGGGCTACCCAGTACTTC
>-|-|TRBV3-1|TRBJ2-4
CARAGVGHRLAKNIQYF
TGTGCCAGAGCGGGCGTCGGACACAGACTAGCCAAAAACATTCAGTACTTC
>TRBD2|-|TRBV20-1|TRBJ2-7
CSARDLAGVHEQYF
TGCAGTGCTAGAGATTTAGCGGGAGTCCACGAGCAGTACTTC
>-|-|TRBV3-1|TRBJ2-7
CASSQVQREQYF
TGTGCCAGCAGCCAAGTCCAGCGCGAGCAGTACTTC
>-|many|TRBV29-1|TRBJ2-4
CSVAAGSRRGRKWIQYF
TGCAGCGTTGCGGCAGGGTCGCGGCGCGGCAGGAAATGGATTCAGTACTTC
>TRBD1|few|TRBV13|TRBJ2-5
CASSKSEGAQETQYF
TGTGCCAGCAGCAAAAGTGAGGGGGCCCAAGAGACCCAGTACTTC
>-|-|TRBV4-3|TRBJ1-4
CASSQDWQTNEKLFF
TGCGCCAGCAGCCAAGATTGGCAAACAAATGAAAAACTGTTTTTT
>-|many|TRBV9|TRBJ2-1
CASSKGVDNEQFF
TGTGCCAGCAGCAAGGGAGTTGACAATGAGCAGTTCTTC
>TRBD1|few|TRBV7-2|TRBJ2-7
CASSLGGTGGLNEQYF
TGTGCCAGCAGCTTAGGAGGGACAGGGGGCCTGAACGAGCAGTACTTC
>-|many|TRBV20-1|TRBJ1-1
CSARVGMGSTEAFF
TGCAGTGCTCGGGTGGGGATGGGTAGCACTGAAGCTTTCTTT